This T cell receptor (beta chain) came from a study of T cell clonality in common variable immunodeficiency (dated by TCRdb to the mid-2010s). What the work shows at the level of the full study, not this receptor alone: CVID TCRbeta sequences reportedly showed fewer deletions and N-nucleotide insertions and lacked highly modified clones with 13 or more V deletions. Compared with healthy controls, CVID subjects showed increased TCRbeta clonality (t-test p = 0.018), a feature most characteristic of about a third of subjects. Fewer TCRbeta clones were shared among CVID subjects than among healthy controls (p < 0.0001). The authors noted that sequencing repertoires of T cell subpopulations would be needed to clarify what caused the increased clonality in CVID. Patient heterogeneity within the CVID cohort put limits on correlating repertoire features with clinical complications. Even though DNA input was equal, the average per sample came to 65,000 to 100,000 unique sequences for controls compared with approximately 29,000 for CVID samples.

Predominantly Caucasian heritage was noted among both the CVID patients and the healthy controls. Heparinized peripheral whole blood samples of about 5 to 8.5 ml were collected from each donor. Genomic DNA from adults with common variable immune deficiency (CVID) and from healthy adult controls was used to sequence TCRbeta CDR3 repertoires. The control group comprised about 22 healthy adult volunteers, some 12 female and approximately 10 male, aged roughly 23 to 66 years with a mean age of approximately 35. Diluted blood was density-centrifuged over Hypaque 1077 or Ficoll-Paque to isolate peripheral blood mononuclear cells. Genomic DNA was extracted from unsorted mononuclear cells by Qiagen column purification or by a centrifugation-based method. This clone was seen more than once but under ten times. Its antigen is not yet known. Read sequence stops 3 residues before the CDR3 end, and the germline J gene provides the missing end.

The V end gives up 7 bases and the J end 3 bases, leaving 3 bases in the junction not matched to a gene. CDR1 and CDR2 were assigned from the germline V gene (reference sequence) as GTSNPN and SVGIG. Measured from the cysteine to the phenylalanine, the CDR3 is 12 residues long. Only the CDR3 bases that were read are kept: 27 of them, in frame from base 1. Equivalent amounts of genomic DNA from CVID and control samples were used as sequencing input. For every sample, a 60 bp segment covering the rearranged TCRbeta CDR3 region was amplified and then sequenced. The immunoSEQ assay, a bias-corrected multiplex PCR combined with high-throughput sequencing, was used to amplify TCRbeta. As for the original processing: Each unique nucleotide sequence was treated as a clone and annotated with V, D and J genes, copy number and frequency. Sequences were labeled productive if in frame, and non-productive if out of frame or containing stop codons. Clonality was calculated from Shannon's entropy as previously described. Mean CDR3 Kyte-Doolittle hydropathy was derived from the predicted amino acid sequences of productive clones. Hierarchical clustering of scaled V gene usage was performed with the R hclust function using Manhattan distance and complete linkage. To assess clone sharing by CDR3 amino acid sequence, 12 repertoires per group were resampled over 100 rounds. The repertoires were searched for fewer than 75 published EBV-specific TCRbeta sequences and fewer than 250 published CMV-specific TCRbeta sequences. After two CVID samples that produced fewer than 10,000 sequences were dropped from the analysis, 35 to 50 CVID repertoires remained. TCRdb provides this immuneACCESS table in a form limited to in-frame rearrangements. Some clones are lacking; in checked studies, under half of them reflect an unresolved V gene, and why the rest are absent is not known. V and J calls and clone size come straight from that table; D and trimming were deduced from the DNA. This sample was tabulated with some 30,000 clones, among which there are no singletons. Approximately 4.7% of the sample is in the top ten clones.

The V and J segments used are TRBV30 and TRBJ2-3, and 8 bases in between align with TRBD1. Source material: peripheral blood mononuclear cells. The receptor comes from a person aged 18 to 75 in good health. The sequenced part of the CDR3 DNA is TGTGCCTTTGACAGGGGTACAGATACG. Translated, this is CAFDRGTDT. The whole CDR3 region reads CAFDRGTDTQYF.